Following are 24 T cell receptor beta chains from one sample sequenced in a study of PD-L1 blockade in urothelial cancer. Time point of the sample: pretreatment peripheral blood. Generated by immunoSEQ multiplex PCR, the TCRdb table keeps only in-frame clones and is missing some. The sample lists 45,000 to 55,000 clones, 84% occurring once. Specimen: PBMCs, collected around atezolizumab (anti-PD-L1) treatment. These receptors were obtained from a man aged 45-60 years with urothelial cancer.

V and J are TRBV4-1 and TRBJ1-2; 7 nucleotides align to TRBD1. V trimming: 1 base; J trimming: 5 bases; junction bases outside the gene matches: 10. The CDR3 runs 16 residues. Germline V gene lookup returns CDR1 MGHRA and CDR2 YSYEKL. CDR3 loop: CASSQVYVGTDYGYTF. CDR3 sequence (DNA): TGCGCCAGCAGCCAAGTGTATGTGGGGACAGATTATGGCTACACCTTC.

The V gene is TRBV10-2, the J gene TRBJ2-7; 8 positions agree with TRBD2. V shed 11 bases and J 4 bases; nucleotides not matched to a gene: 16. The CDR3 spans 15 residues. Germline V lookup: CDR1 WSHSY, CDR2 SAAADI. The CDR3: CAARRGAGDGYEQYF. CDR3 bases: TGCGCCGCCCGGCGGGGAGCGGGAGACGGGTACGAGCAGTACTTC.

CDR3 residues: CASSTTPYRGLYEQYF. CDR3 sequence (DNA): TGTGCCAGTAGTACCACACCCTACAGGGGGCTTTACGAGCAGTACTTC. The chain links TRBV19 to TRBJ2-7; 9 bases are shared with TRBD1. There are 16 residues in the CDR3. J was trimmed by 4 bases and V by 4 bases; bases with no gene match: 11. Germline lookup yields CDR1 LNHDA and CDR2 SQIVND (reference sequence). Full variable domain (rest looked up from reference TRBV19 and TRBJ2-7): DGGITQSPKYLFRKEGQNVTLSCEQNLNHDAMYWYRQDPGQGLRLIYYSQIVNDFQKGDIAEGYSVSREKKESFPLTVTSAQKNPTAFYLCASSTTPYRGLYEQYFGPGTRLTVT.

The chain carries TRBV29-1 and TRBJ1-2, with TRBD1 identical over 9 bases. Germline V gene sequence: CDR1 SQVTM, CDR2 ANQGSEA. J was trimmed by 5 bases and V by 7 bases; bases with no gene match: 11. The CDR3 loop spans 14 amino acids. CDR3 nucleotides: TGCAGCGCCGGACAGGGGTCGGGAGGGTATGGCTACACCTTC. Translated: CSAGQGSGGYGYTF.

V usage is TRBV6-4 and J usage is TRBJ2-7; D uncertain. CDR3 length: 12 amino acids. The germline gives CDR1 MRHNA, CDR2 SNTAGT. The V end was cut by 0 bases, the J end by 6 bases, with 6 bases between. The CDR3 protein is CASSDSLGEQYF. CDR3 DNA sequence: TGTGCCAGCAGTGACTCGCTCGGCGAGCAGTACTTC.

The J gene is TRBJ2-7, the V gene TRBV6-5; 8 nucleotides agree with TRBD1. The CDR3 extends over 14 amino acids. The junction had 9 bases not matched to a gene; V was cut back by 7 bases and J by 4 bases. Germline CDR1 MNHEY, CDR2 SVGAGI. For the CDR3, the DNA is TGTGCCAGCACCCGTCTCGGGACAGGATACGAGCAGTACTTC. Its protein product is CASTRLGTGYEQYF.

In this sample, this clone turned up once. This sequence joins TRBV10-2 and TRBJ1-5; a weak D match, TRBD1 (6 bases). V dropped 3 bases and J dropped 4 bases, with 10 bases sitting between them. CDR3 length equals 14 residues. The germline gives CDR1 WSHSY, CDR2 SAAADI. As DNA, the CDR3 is TGCGCCAGCAGTGACAGGGGACGGAATCAGCCCCAGCATTTT. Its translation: CASSDRGRNQPQHF.

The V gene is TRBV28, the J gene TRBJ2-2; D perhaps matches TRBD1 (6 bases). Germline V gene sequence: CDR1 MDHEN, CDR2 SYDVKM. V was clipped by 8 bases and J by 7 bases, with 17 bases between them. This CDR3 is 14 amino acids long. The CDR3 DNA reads TGTGCCAGCGGGGGCAATGTCGTTAGCGGGGAGCTGTTTTTT. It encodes CASGGNVVSGELFF.

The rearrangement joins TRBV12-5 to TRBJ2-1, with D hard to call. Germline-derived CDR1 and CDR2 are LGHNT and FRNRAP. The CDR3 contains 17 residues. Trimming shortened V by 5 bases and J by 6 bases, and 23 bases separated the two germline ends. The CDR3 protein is CASGPSVNPLYGNEQFF. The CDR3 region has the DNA TGTGCTAGTGGTCCTTCGGTAAACCCCCTTTACGGCAATGAGCAGTTCTTC.

CDR3: CASSIDRGHGGYTF. CDR3 coding DNA: TGTGCCAGCAGCATTGACAGGGGGCATGGTGGCTACACCTTC. The V and J genes are TRBV5-5 and TRBJ1-2; 10 nucleotides match TRBD1. Germline trimming cut 4 bases from V and 7 bases from J; bases unmatched to any gene: 7. Looked up from germline, CDR1 is SGHKS and CDR2 is YYEKEE (reference sequence). The CDR3 covers 14 residues.

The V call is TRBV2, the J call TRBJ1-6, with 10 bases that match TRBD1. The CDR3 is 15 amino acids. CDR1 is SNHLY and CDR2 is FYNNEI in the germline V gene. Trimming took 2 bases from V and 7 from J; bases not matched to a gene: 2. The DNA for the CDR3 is TGTGCCAGCAGTGAATTGGGACAGGGGAATTCACCCCTCCACTTT. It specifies CASSELGQGNSPLHF. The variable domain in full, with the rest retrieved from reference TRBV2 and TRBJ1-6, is EPEVTQTPSHQVTQMGQEVILRCVPISNHLYFYWYRQILGQKVEFLVSFYNNEISEKSEIFDDQFSVERPDGSNFTLKIRSTKLEDSAMYFCASSELGQGNSPLHFGNGTRLTVT.

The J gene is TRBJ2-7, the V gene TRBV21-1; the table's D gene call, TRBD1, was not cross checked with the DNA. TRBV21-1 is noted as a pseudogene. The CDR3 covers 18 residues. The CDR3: CASSKVVGVRLSSYEQYF. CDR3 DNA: TGTGCCAGCAGCAAAGTTGTGGGTGTCAGGCTGAGCTCCTACGAGCAGTACTTC.

The CDR3 protein is CASRERAAAGELFF. Here the CDR3 DNA reads TGCGCCAGCAGGGAGAGGGCAGCGGCCGGGGAGCTGTTTTTT. The chain recombines TRBV5-1 with TRBJ2-2; a weak D match, TRBD2 (5 bases). Between the trimmed V and J ends, which lost 5 bases and 6 bases, there was a span of 14 bases. This CDR3 contains 14 residues. In germline, CDR1 is SGHRS, CDR2 YFSETQ. Supplemented by reference TRBV5-1 and TRBJ2-2, the full variable domain reads KAGVTQTPRYLIKTRGQQVTLSCSPISGHRSVSWYQQTPGQGLQFLFEYFSETQRNKGNFPGRFSGRQFSNSRSEMNVSTLELGDSALYLCASRERAAAGELFFGEGSRLTVL.

The CDR3 spells CASSLGPPLAGRGDTQYF. CDR3 bases: TGTGCCAGCAGCTTGGGGCCCCCGCTAGCGGGAAGAGGAGATACGCAGTATTTT. This chain connects TRBV5-4 to TRBJ2-3, with TRBD2 matching 9 bases. Trimming cost V 0 bases and J 5 bases; bases outside gene matches: 13. The CDR3 has 18 residues. Germline loops: CDR1 SGHNT, CDR2 YYREEE (reference sequence).

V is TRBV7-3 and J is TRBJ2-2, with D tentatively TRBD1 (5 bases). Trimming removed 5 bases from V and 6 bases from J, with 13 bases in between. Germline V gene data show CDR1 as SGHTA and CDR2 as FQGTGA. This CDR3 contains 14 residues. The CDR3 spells CASSRQGRAGELFF. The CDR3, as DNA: TGTGCCAGCAGCCGTCAGGGAAGGGCCGGGGAGCTGTTTTTT.

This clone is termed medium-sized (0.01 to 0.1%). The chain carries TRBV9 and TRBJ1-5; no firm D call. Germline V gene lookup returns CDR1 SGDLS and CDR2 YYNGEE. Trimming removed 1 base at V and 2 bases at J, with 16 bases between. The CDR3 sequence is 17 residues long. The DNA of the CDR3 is TGTGCCAGCAGCGTACTGCAGGAACCCACCGGCAATCAGCCCCAGCATTTT. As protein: CASSVLQEPTGNQPQHF.

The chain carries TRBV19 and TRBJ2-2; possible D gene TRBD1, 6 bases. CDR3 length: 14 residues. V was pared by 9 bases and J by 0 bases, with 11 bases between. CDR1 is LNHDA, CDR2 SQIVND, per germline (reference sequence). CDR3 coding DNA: TGTGCCAGCAAGGACAGCCCGAACACCGGGGAGCTGTTTTTT. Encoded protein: CASKDSPNTGELFF.

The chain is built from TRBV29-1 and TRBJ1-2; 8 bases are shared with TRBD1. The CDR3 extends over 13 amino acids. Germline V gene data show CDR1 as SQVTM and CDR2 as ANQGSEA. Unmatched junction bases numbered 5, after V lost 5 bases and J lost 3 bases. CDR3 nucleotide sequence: TGCAGCGTTTACAGGGGGACTTACTATGGCTACACCTTC. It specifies CSVYRGTYYGYTF.

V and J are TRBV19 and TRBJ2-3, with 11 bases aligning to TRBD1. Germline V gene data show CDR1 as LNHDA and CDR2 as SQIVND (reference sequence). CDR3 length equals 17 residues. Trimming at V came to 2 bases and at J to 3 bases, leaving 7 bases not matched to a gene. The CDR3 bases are TGTGCCAGTAGTATAAGCTCGGGACAGGGGGTAACAGATACGCAGTATTTT. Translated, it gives CASSISSGQGVTDTQYF.

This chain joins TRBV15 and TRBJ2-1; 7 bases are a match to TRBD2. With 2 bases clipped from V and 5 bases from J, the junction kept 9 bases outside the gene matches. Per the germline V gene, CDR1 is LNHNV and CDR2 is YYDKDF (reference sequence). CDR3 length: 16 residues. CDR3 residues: CATSRPQGGGDNEQFF. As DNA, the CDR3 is TGTGCCACCAGCAGACCCCAGGGTGGGGGGGACAATGAGCAGTTCTTC.

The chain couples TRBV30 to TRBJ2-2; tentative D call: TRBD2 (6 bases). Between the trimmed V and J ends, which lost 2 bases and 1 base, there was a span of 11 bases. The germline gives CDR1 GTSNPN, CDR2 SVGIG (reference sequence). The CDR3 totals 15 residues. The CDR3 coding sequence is TGTGCCTGGAGTTTGGGGGGATTGAACACCGGGGAGCTGTTTTTT. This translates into CAWSLGGLNTGELFF. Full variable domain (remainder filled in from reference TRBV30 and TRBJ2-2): SQTIHQWPATLVQPVGSPLSLECTVEGTSNPNLYWYRQAAGRGLQLLFYSVGIGQISSEVPQNLSASRPQDRQFILSSKKLLLSDSGFYLCAWSLGGLNTGELFFGEGSRLTVL.

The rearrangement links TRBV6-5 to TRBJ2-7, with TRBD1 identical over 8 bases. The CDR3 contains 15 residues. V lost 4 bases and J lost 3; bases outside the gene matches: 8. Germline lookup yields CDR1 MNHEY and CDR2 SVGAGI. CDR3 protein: CASSLGGQGYYEQYF. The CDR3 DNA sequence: TGTGCCAGCAGTTTAGGTGGACAGGGTTACTACGAGCAGTACTTC.

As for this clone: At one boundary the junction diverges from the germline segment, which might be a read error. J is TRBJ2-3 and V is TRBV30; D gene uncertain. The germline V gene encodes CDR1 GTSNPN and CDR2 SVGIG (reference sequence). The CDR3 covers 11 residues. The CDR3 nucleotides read TGTGCCTGGAGTGTAAGTCAAGTGACACATTTT. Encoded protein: CAWSVSQVTHF.

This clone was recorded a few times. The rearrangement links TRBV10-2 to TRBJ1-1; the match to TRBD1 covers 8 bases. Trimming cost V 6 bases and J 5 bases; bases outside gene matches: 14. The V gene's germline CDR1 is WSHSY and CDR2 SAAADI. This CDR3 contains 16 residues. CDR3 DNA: TGCGCCAGCAGGGACAGGGAACACTTCGGGGGGACTGAAGCTTTCTTT. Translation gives CASRDREHFGGTEAFF.